The rows below give T cell receptor beta chains drawn from one sample of a study of PD-L1 blockade in urothelial cancer. TCRdb keeps only in-frame clones here, not all; method: immunoSEQ multiplex PCR. The sample lists 38,000 or so clones, around four fifths occurring once. Sequencing was performed on PBMCs, taken around atezolizumab (anti-PD-L1) treatment. These receptor sequences come from a man in his sixties with urothelial cancer. The CDR3 runs from the conserved cysteine through the conserved F or W. D genes are given only for firm matches. Expanded clones get a size class; other rows say once, few or many, or leave the size out.

clone size | J gene | V gene | D gene | CDR3 protein | CDR3 DNA
NA | TRBJ2-1 | TRBV5-6 | TRBD2 | CASSSSGLAGTEQFF | TGTGCCAGCAGCTCGTCGGGACTAGCGGGAACTGAGCAGTTCTTC
medium-sized | TRBJ2-7 | TRBV28 | TRBD1 | CASSWMRDRGTYEQYF | TGTGCCAGCAGTTGGATGCGGGACAGGGGCACCTACGAGCAGTACTTC
NA | TRBJ2-3 | TRBV28 | NA | CASSLRTAQTDTQYF | TGTGCCAGCAGTTTGAGGACAGCTCAGACAGATACGCAGTATTTT
NA | TRBJ2-3 | TRBV10-2 | NA | CASSEWAGPSDTQYF | TGCGCCAGCAGTGAGTGGGCGGGGCCCTCGGATACGCAGTATTTT
NA | TRBJ2-3 | TRBV5-8 | TRBD2 | CASSLELAGRLAQYF | TGTGCCAGCAGCTTAGAACTAGCGGGAAGGCTTGCGCAGTATTTT
once | TRBJ1-2 | TRBV28 | TRBD1 | CASSFPTGRHYGYTF | TGTGCCAGCAGTTTCCCGACAGGGCGGCACTATGGCTACACCTTC
NA | TRBJ2-1 | TRBV7-9 | TRBD2 | CASSRTSGRINEQFF | TGTGCCAGCAGCAGGACTAGCGGGAGGATCAATGAGCAGTTCTTC
once | TRBJ1-5 | TRBV7-2 | NA | CASSLLQAFNQPQHF | TGTGCCAGCAGCTTATTACAGGCTTTCAATCAGCCCCAGCATTTT
NA | TRBJ2-7 | TRBV19 | TRBD2 | CASSIIGLAGYEQYF | TGTGCCAGTAGTATAATCGGACTAGCGGGCTACGAGCAGTACTTC
NA | TRBJ2-2 | TRBV7-2 | NA | CASSFRAANTGELFF | TGTGCCAGCAGCTTCCGCGCCGCGAACACCGGGGAGCTGTTTTTT
NA | TRBJ2-1 | TRBV7-8 | TRBD2 | CASSPQSGGGYNEQFF | TGTGCCAGCAGCCCGCAAAGCGGGGGGGGGTACAATGAGCAGTTCTTC
NA | TRBJ2-2 | TRBV2 | NA | CASKQGELFF | TGTGCCAGCAAACAAGGGGAGCTGTTTTTT
NA | TRBJ2-2 | TRBV10-3 | NA | CAISESRGNTGELFF | TGTGCCATCAGTGAGTCGAGAGGGAACACCGGGGAGCTGTTTTTT
NA | TRBJ2-1 | TRBV6-1 | TRBD2 | CASSAGTSGLPYNEQFF | TGTGCCAGCAGTGCAGGGACTAGCGGATTACCCTACAATGAGCAGTTCTTC
NA | TRBJ2-7 | TRBV29-1 | NA | CSVEEGAMRGPYEQYF | TGCAGCGTTGAGGAGGGGGCTATGAGGGGGCCCTACGAGCAGTACTTC
once | TRBJ2-2 | TRBV7-2 | TRBD2 | CASSPGLARTGELFF | TGTGCCAGCAGCCCGGGACTAGCGCGGACCGGGGAGCTGTTTTTT
NA | TRBJ2-1 | TRBV30 | NA | CAGTLSSYNEQFF | TGTGCCGGGACTCTGAGCTCCTACAATGAGCAGTTCTTC
NA | TRBJ1-2 | TRBV28 | NA | CASSSGTTANYGYTF | TGTGCCAGCAGTTCCGGGACAACCGCTAACTATGGCTACACCTTC
NA | TRBJ1-2 | TRBV21-1 | NA | CASSKTYVRPHRVAGLYGYTF | TGTGCCAGCAGCAAAACCTACGTTCGGCCACACAGGGTAGCTGGCCTCTATGGCTACACCTTC
NA | TRBJ2-5 | TRBV2 | TRBD2 | CASSEVPGLAGGRETQYF | TGTGCCAGCAGTGAAGTACCGGGACTAGCGGGCGGGAGGGAGACCCAGTACTTC
NA | TRBJ1-2 | TRBV27 | TRBD1 | CASSTGVGYTF | TGTGCCAGCAGTACAGGGGTTGGCTACACCTTC
NA | TRBJ2-2 | TRBV19 | TRBD2 | CASGGLAENTGELFF | TGTGCCAGTGGAGGACTAGCGGAGAACACCGGGGAGCTGTTTTTT
few | TRBJ2-2 | TRBV25-1 | TRBD2 | CASTGTRRTGELFF | TGTGCCAGCACCGGGACTAGGCGGACCGGGGAGCTGTTTTTT
NA | TRBJ2-3 | TRBV10-3 | TRBD2 | CAISEREAGEGDTQYF | TGTGCCATCAGTGAGCGTGAAGCGGGGGAGGGAGATACGCAGTATTTT
NA | TRBJ2-3 | TRBV2 | TRBD2 | CASSEGGLATDTQYF | TGTGCCAGCAGTGAAGGAGGACTAGCGACAGATACGCAGTATTTT
NA | TRBJ1-1 | TRBV5-4 | NA | CASSKGGGRDLNTEAFF | TGTGCCAGCAGTAAAGGAGGTGGGAGGGATCTGAACACTGAAGCTTTCTTT
NA | TRBJ2-1 | TRBV2 | TRBD2 | CASRGTLAVGNEQFF | TGTGCCAGCAGAGGAACTCTAGCGGTTGGAAATGAGCAGTTCTTC
few | TRBJ2-4 | TRBV14 | TRBD1 | CASSQVPFVTGDPVIQYF | TGTGCCAGCAGCCAAGTACCGTTCGTCACAGGGGACCCGGTTATTCAGTACTTC
NA | TRBJ2-1 | TRBV5-4 | TRBD2 | CASSPFIVTSGYGNEQFF | TGTGCCAGCAGCCCGTTTATCGTTACTAGCGGGTACGGCAATGAGCAGTTCTTC
NA | TRBJ1-2 | TRBV19 | NA | CASSGGSADQANYGYTF | TGTGCCAGTAGTGGGGGGTCGGCGGACCAAGCTAACTATGGCTACACCTTC
NA | TRBJ2-1 | TRBV2 | TRBD1 | CASSYDRDGEQFF | TGTGCCAGCAGCTATGACAGGGACGGTGAGCAGTTCTTC
NA | TRBJ1-2 | TRBV6-5 | NA | CASSPGGNYGYTF | TGTGCCAGCAGTCCTGGGGGGAACTATGGCTACACCTTC
NA | TRBJ1-4 | TRBV5-1 | NA | CASSPGGATNEKLFF | TGCGCCAGCTCTCCTGGCGGCGCAACTAATGAAAAACTGTTTTTT
NA | TRBJ1-1 | TRBV4-1 | NA | CASSQAGQGNTEAFF | TGCGCCAGCAGCCAAGCGGGCCAGGGGAACACTGAAGCTTTCTTT
NA | TRBJ2-7 | TRBV29-1 | TRBD1 | CSVETPTGGQSYEQYF | TGCAGCGTTGAGACCCCGACAGGGGGACAGTCCTACGAGCAGTACTTC
NA | TRBJ1-2 | TRBV5-1 | TRBD1 | CASSRGQTANYGYTF | TGCGCCAGCAGCCGGGGACAGACGGCTAACTATGGCTACACCTTC
many | TRBJ1-1 | TRBV4-2 | NA | CASTRSTEAFF | TGTGCCAGCACCAGGTCCACTGAAGCTTTCTTT
NA | TRBJ2-1 | TRBV5-1 | NA | CASSSQSGISVYEQFF | TGCGCCAGCAGCTCACAGTCGGGGATAAGCGTGTATGAGCAGTTCTTC
NA | TRBJ2-5 | TRBV25-1 | NA | CASSERSGGREQETQYF | TGTGCCAGCAGTGAACGGAGTGGAGGGCGCGAACAAGAGACCCAGTACTTC
NA | TRBJ2-2 | TRBV9 | NA | CASSVDPLAGAGGELFF | TGTGCCAGCAGCGTAGACCCGTTGGCAGGGGCTGGCGGGGAGCTGTTTTTT
NA | TRBJ2-7 | TRBV7-9 | TRBD1 | CASSLATGSYEQYF | TGTGCCAGCAGCTTAGCGACAGGGTCCTACGAGCAGTACTTC
NA | TRBJ1-5 | TRBV15 | NA | CATSRDVPRTLLFAAQHF | TGTGCCACCAGCAGAGATGTCCCCCGGACACTCCTTTTCGCAGCCCAGCATTTT
NA | TRBJ2-3 | TRBV25-1 | NA | CASTDWRGTDTQYF | TGTGCCAGCACCGACTGGAGGGGTACAGATACGCAGTATTTT
NA | TRBJ2-7 | TRBV6-5 | TRBD1 | CASSLGQGGYEQYF | TGTGCCAGCAGTTTGGGACAGGGAGGGTACGAGCAGTACTTC
once | TRBJ1-1 | TRBV5-1 | TRBD1 | CASSSGTGGLNTEAFF | TGCGCCAGCAGCTCCGGGACAGGGGGTCTGAACACTGAAGCTTTCTTT
NA | TRBJ2-7 | TRBV27 | NA | CASSLSGASYEQYF | TGTGCCAGCAGTTTATCGGGGGCCTCCTACGAGCAGTACTTC
NA | TRBJ2-2 | TRBV28 | NA | CASYKWTGELFF | TGTGCCAGCTACAAGTGGACCGGGGAGCTGTTTTTT
NA | TRBJ2-7 | TRBV5-6 | TRBD1 | CASSFRGTGVDEQYF | TGTGCCAGCAGCTTCCGTGGGACAGGGGTTGACGAGCAGTACTTC
NA | TRBJ2-7 | TRBV27 | NA | CASRHRSAGEQYF | TGTGCCAGCAGGCACAGGTCCGCGGGGGAGCAGTACTTC
NA | TRBJ1-2 | TRBV21-1 | NA | CASSQGLRDQSWTF | TGTGCCAGTTCACAGGGATTAAGGGATCAGAGCTGGACCTTC
NA | TRBJ2-6 | TRBV12-5 | NA | CASGLGTPGTGANVLTF | TGTGCTAGTGGTTTGGGTACTCCAGGGACAGGGGCCAACGTCCTGACTTTC
NA | TRBJ2-1 | TRBV29-1 | NA | CSVEDLRTVAGEQFF | TGCAGCGTTGAAGATCTTCGGACAGTCGCCGGTGAGCAGTTCTTC